This is a list of T cell receptor beta chains from one sample in a study of blood T cell repertoires in COVID-19. Profiling relied on immunoSEQ multiplex PCR, and the TCRdb table lists in-frame clones only, not all of them. Of around 280,000 clones in the sample, roughly 89% were seen once. The sequenced sample was peripheral blood. The receptor set was obtained from a woman aged 30 to 39 with COVID-19, enrolled during active disease. CDR3s include the opening cysteine and the closing phenylalanine or tryptophan. A D gene is named only where the DNA matches it firmly. For some rows the clone size is stated as once, few or many, or as a class when expanded; others skip it.

v_call: TRBV5-4
j_call: TRBJ2-3
clone_size: .
d_call: TRBD2
cdr3_nt: TGTGCCAGCAGCTTGGGGGGTAGCGGGGGAGCAGATACGCAGTATTTT
cdr3_aa: CASSLGGSGGADTQYF

v_call: TRBV4-1
j_call: TRBJ2-7
clone_size: .
d_call: TRBD1
cdr3_nt: TGCGCCAGCAGCCAAGACTTCACCGGGACAGGGGCTTTTGTTTACGAGCAGTACTTC
cdr3_aa: CASSQDFTGTGAFVYEQYF

v_call: TRBV6-6
j_call: TRBJ2-5
clone_size: .
d_call: .
cdr3_nt: TGTGCCAGCAGCCCGAATGCGGAGACCCAGTACTTC
cdr3_aa: CASSPNAETQYF

v_call: TRBV5-1
j_call: TRBJ2-1
clone_size: .
d_call: .
cdr3_nt: TGCGCCAGCAGCGGGGGGGCCCCCTCTTGGAACAATGAGCAGTTCTTC
cdr3_aa: CASSGGAPSWNNEQFF

v_call: TRBV7-9
j_call: TRBJ1-2
clone_size: .
d_call: TRBD1
cdr3_nt: TGTGCCAGCAGCTTAGCGGGGTCGCAGGGGGTGGAGAATGGCTACACCTTC
cdr3_aa: CASSLAGSQGVENGYTF

v_call: TRBV7-9
j_call: TRBJ2-7
clone_size: .
d_call: TRBD2
cdr3_nt: TGTGCCAGCAGCGGGGACCGAACGGGGGGATTACCCTACGAGCAGTACTTC
cdr3_aa: CASSGDRTGGLPYEQYF

v_call: TRBV7-8
j_call: TRBJ1-4
clone_size: .
d_call: .
cdr3_nt: TGTGCCAGCAGCTTAAAGAGGACAGAGAATGAAAAACTGTTTTTT
cdr3_aa: CASSLKRTENEKLFF

v_call: TRBV19
j_call: TRBJ2-5
clone_size: .
d_call: TRBD1
cdr3_nt: TGTGCCAGTAGTATTTTGGTGACAGGGCGAGAGACCCAGTACTTC
cdr3_aa: CASSILVTGRETQYF

v_call: TRBV19
j_call: TRBJ1-5
clone_size: .
d_call: .
cdr3_nt: TGTGCCCCCAATAAGGGCCGCGGGGTCGGCAATCAGCCCCAGCATTTT
cdr3_aa: CAPNKGRGVGNQPQHF

v_call: TRBV27
j_call: TRBJ2-7
clone_size: .
d_call: .
cdr3_nt: TGTGCCAGCAGGGAAGGGGCTCTCTACGAGCAGTACTTC
cdr3_aa: CASREGALYEQYF

v_call: TRBV9
j_call: TRBJ1-2
clone_size: few
d_call: .
cdr3_nt: TGTGCCAGCAGCGTAGCGGGGGGAGGGGCCGGCTACACCTTC
cdr3_aa: CASSVAGGGAGYTF

v_call: TRBV24-1
j_call: TRBJ1-2
clone_size: .
d_call: TRBD1
cdr3_nt: TGTGCCACCAGTGATCCCGACAGGGTTAATGGCTACACCTTC
cdr3_aa: CATSDPDRVNGYTF

v_call: TRBV5-6
j_call: TRBJ2-1
clone_size: .
d_call: .
cdr3_nt: TGTGCCAGCAGCTTGGCCGTTGGCGAGCAGTTCTTC
cdr3_aa: CASSLAVGEQFF

v_call: TRBV6-6
j_call: TRBJ1-5
clone_size: .
d_call: .
cdr3_nt: TGTGCCAGCAGCCTAGGGAGTAGCAATCAGCCCCAGCATTTT
cdr3_aa: CASSLGSSNQPQHF

v_call: TRBV28
j_call: TRBJ1-1
clone_size: once
d_call: .
cdr3_nt: TGTGCCAGCAGTTTTCGAGGAGTAGTCACTGAAGCTTTCTTT
cdr3_aa: CASSFRGVVTEAFF

v_call: TRBV5-6
j_call: TRBJ1-5
clone_size: .
d_call: .
cdr3_nt: TGTGCCAGCAGCTTGGGGGTCCTCGCGGCGCCCCAGCATTTT
cdr3_aa: CASSLGVLAAPQHF

v_call: TRBV10-1
j_call: TRBJ2-2
clone_size: few
d_call: TRBD2
cdr3_nt: TGCGCCAGCAGTCCTTCTAGCGGGGGGAACACCGGGGAGCTGTTTTTT
cdr3_aa: CASSPSSGGNTGELFF

v_call: TRBV5-8
j_call: TRBJ1-2
clone_size: .
d_call: .
cdr3_nt: TGTGCCAGCAGCTTTAACAGGGTATATGGCTACACCTTC
cdr3_aa: CASSFNRVYGYTF

v_call: TRBV5-1
j_call: TRBJ2-7
clone_size: once
d_call: .
cdr3_nt: TGCGCCAAACAGGGCCTGGGAGCCTACGAGCAGTACTTC
cdr3_aa: CAKQGLGAYEQYF

v_call: TRBV28
j_call: TRBJ1-2
clone_size: .
d_call: TRBD1
cdr3_nt: TGTGCCAGCAGTACGGACAGGGTGGATGGCTACACCTTC
cdr3_aa: CASSTDRVDGYTF

v_call: TRBV4-1
j_call: TRBJ2-7
clone_size: .
d_call: .
cdr3_nt: TGCGCCAGCAGCCAAGAGAATAGCCGGGAAGAAGAGCAGTACTTC
cdr3_aa: CASSQENSREEEQYF

v_call: TRBV28
j_call: TRBJ1-5
clone_size: once
d_call: TRBD1
cdr3_nt: TGTGCCAGCAGTTCCCCCGGGACAGGCAATCAGCCCCAGCATTTT
cdr3_aa: CASSSPGTGNQPQHF

v_call: TRBV4-1
j_call: TRBJ1-4
clone_size: .
d_call: TRBD1
cdr3_nt: TGCGCCAGCAGTTCCGACAGGGGGGAATATGAAAAACTGTTTTTT
cdr3_aa: CASSSDRGEYEKLFF

v_call: TRBV12-3/TRBV12-4
j_call: TRBJ1-2
clone_size: .
d_call: .
cdr3_nt: TGTGCCAGCAGTTTTAGGCCAGGTCTTGGCTACACCTTC
cdr3_aa: CASSFRPGLGYTF